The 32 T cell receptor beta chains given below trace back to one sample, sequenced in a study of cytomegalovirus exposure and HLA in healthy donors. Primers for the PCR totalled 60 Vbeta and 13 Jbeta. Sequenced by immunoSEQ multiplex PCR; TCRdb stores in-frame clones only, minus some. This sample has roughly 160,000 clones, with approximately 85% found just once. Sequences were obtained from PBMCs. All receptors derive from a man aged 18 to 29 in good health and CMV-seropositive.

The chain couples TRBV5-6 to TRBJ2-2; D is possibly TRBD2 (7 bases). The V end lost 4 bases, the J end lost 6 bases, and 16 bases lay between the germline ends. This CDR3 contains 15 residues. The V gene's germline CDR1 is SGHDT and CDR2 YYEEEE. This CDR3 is CASSLEGGYAGELFF. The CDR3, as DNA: TGTGCCAGCAGCCTCGAGGGGGGGTATGCCGGGGAGCTGTTTTTT.

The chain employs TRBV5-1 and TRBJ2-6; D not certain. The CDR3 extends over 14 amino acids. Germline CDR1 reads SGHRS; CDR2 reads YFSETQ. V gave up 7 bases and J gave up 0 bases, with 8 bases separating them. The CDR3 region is CASRPGSGANVLTF. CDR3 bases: TGCGCCAGCCGACCGGGCTCTGGGGCCAACGTCCTGACTTTC.

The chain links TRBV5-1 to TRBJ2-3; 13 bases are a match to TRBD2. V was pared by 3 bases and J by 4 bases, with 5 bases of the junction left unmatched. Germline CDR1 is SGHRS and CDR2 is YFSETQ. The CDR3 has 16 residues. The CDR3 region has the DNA TGCGCCAGCAGCTCGGGACTAGCGGGGACTTCAGATACGCAGTATTTT. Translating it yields CASSSGLAGTSDTQYF.

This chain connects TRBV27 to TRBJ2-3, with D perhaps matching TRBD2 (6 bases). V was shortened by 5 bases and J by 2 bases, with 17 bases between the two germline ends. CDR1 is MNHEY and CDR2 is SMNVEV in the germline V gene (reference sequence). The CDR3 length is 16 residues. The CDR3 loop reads CASSDGRRDYTDTQYF. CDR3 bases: TGTGCCAGCAGTGACGGTCGGCGGGATTACACAGATACGCAGTATTTT.

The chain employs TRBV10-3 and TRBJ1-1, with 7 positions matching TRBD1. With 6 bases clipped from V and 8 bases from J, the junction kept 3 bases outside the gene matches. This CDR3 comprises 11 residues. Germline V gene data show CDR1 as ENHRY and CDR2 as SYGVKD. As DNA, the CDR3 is TGTGCCATCAGGACGGGACAGGAAGCTTTCTTT. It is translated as CAIRTGQEAFF.

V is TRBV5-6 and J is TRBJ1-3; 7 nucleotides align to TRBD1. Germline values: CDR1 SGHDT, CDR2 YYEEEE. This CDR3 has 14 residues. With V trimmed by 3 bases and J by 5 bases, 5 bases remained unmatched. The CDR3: CASSSQGQRNTIYF. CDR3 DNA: TGTGCCAGCAGCTCCCAGGGACAGAGAAACACCATATATTTT.

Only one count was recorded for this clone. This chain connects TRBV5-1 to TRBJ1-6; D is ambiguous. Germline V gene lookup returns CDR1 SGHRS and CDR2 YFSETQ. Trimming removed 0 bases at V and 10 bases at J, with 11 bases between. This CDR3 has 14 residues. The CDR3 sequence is CASSLGHPSSPLHF. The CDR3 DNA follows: TGCGCCAGCAGCTTGGGCCATCCTAGCTCACCCCTCCACTTT.

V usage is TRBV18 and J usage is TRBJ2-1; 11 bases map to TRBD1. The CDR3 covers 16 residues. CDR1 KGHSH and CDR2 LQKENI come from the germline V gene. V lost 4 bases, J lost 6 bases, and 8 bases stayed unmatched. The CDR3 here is CASSRLGQGEVNEQFF. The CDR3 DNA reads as TGTGCCAGCTCACGACTGGGACAGGGGGAGGTCAATGAGCAGTTCTTC.

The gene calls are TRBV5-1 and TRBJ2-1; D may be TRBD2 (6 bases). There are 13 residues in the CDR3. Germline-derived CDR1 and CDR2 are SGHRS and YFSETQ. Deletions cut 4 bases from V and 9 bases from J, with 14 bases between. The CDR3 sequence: CASSTDRRGEQFF. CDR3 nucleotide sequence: TGCGCCAGCAGCACGGACCGGAGGGGTGAGCAGTTCTTC. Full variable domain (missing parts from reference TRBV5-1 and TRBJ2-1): KAGVTQTPRYLIKTRGQQVTLSCSPISGHRSVSWYQQTPGQGLQFLFEYFSETQRNKGNFPGRFSGRQFSNSRSEMNVSTLELGDSALYLCASSTDRRGEQFFGPGTRLTVL.

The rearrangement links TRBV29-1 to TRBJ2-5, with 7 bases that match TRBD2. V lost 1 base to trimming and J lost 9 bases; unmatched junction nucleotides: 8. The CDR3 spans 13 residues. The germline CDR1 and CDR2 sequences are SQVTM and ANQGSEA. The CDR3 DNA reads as TGCAGCGTTGAAGGGGGAGGGGTGATGGCCCAGTACTTC. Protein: CSVEGGGVMAQYF.

The chain's CDR3 is CASSQDIAGNYNEQFF. CDR3 nucleotide sequence: TGCGCCAGCAGCCAAGATATAGCGGGGAACTACAATGAGCAGTTCTTC. The chain is built from TRBV4-3 and TRBJ2-1; TRBD2 matches at 8 bases. The trim removed 0 bases at V and 3 bases at J, leaving 4 bases unmatched. Germline V gene data show CDR1 as LGHNA and CDR2 as YSLEER. The CDR3 covers 16 residues.

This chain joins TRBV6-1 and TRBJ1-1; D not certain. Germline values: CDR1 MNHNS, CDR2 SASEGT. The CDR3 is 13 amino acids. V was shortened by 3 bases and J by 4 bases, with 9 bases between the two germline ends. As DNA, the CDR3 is TGTGCCAGCAGTGAGTCCACGGGCACTGAAGCTTTCTTT. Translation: CASSESTGTEAFF.

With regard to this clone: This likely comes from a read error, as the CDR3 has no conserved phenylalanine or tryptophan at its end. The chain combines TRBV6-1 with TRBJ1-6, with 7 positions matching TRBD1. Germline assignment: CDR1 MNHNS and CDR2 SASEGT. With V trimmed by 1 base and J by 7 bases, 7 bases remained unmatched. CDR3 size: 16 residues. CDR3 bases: TGTGCCAGCAGTGAAGTTGGGACAGCCATAAATTCACCCCTCCACCTT. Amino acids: CASSEVGTAINSPLHL.

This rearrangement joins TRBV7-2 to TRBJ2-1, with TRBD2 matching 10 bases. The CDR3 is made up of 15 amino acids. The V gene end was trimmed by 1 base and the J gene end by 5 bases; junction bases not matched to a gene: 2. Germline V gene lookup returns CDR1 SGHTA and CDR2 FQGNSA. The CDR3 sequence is CASSLGTSGNNEQFF. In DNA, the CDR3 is TGTGCCAGCAGCTTAGGGACTAGCGGAAACAATGAGCAGTTCTTC.

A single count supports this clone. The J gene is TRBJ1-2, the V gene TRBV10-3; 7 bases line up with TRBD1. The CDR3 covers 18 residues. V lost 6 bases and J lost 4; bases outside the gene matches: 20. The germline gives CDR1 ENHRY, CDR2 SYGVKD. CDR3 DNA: TGTGCCATCAGCGGGACAGAATCATCACCGGCCTTAGGCTATGGCTACACCTTC. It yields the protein CAISGTESSPALGYGYTF.

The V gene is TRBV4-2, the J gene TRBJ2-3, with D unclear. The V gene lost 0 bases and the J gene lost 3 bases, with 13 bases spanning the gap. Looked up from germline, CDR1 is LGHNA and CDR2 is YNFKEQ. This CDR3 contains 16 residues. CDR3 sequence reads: CASSQEGSPRTDTQYF. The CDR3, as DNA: TGTGCCAGCAGCCAAGAAGGCAGTCCTAGGACAGATACGCAGTATTTT.

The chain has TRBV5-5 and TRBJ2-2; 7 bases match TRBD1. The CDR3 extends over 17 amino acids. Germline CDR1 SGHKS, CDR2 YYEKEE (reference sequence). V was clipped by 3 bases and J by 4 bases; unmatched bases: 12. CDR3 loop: CASSSHGDRVVTGELFF. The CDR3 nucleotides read TGTGCCAGCAGCTCCCATGGCGACAGGGTGGTCACCGGGGAGCTGTTTTTT.

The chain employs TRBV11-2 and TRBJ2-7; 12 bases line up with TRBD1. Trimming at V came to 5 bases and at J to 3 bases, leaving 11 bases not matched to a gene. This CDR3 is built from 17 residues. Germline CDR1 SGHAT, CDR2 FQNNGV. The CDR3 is CASSHTGQGAVNYEQYF. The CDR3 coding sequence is TGTGCCAGCAGCCACACGGGACAGGGGGCTGTAAACTACGAGCAGTACTTC.

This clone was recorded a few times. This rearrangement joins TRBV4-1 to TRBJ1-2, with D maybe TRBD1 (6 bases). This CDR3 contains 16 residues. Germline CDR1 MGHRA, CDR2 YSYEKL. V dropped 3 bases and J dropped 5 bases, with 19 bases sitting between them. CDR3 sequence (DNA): TGCGCCAGCAGCCACCCCAGGACAGAATCGGTTTATGGCTACACCTTC. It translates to CASSHPRTESVYGYTF.

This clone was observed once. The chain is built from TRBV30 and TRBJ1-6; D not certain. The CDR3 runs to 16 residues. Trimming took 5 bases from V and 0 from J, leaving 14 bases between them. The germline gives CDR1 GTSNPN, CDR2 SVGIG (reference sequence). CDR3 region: CAWAETAGSYNSPLHF. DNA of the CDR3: TGTGCCTGGGCAGAGACCGCGGGCTCCTATAATTCACCCCTCCACTTT.

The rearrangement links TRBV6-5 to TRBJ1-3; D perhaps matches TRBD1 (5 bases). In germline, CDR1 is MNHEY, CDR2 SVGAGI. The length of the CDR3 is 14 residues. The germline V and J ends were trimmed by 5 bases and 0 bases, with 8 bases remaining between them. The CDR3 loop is CASSDSISGNTIYF. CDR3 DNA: TGTGCCAGCAGTGACAGTATCTCTGGAAACACCATATATTTT.

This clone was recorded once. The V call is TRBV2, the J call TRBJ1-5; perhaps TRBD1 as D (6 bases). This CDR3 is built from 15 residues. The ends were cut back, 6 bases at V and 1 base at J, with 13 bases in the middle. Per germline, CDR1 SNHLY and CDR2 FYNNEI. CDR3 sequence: CASSNRELSNQPQHF. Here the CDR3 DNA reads TGTGCCAGCAGCAACAGGGAGCTGAGCAATCAGCCCCAGCATTTT. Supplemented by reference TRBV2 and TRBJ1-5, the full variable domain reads EPEVTQTPSHQVTQMGQEVILRCVPISNHLYFYWYRQILGQKVEFLVSFYNNEISEKSEIFDDQFSVERPDGSNFTLKIRSTKLEDSAMYFCASSNRELSNQPQHFGDGTRLSIL.

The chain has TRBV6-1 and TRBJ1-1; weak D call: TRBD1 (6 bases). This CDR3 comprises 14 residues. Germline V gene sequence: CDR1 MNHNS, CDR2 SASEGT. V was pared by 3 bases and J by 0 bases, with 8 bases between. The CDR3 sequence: CASSDHRVNTEAFF. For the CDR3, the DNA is TGTGCCAGCAGTGACCACAGGGTGAACACTGAAGCTTTCTTT.

The CDR3 coding sequence is TGTGCCAGCAGCGTAGGACTCCGTTCTGGCTACAATGAGCAGTTCTTC. This encodes CASSVGLRSGYNEQFF. This chain connects TRBV9 to TRBJ2-1, with D hard to call. The CDR3 length is 16 residues. The ends were cut back, 0 bases at V and 3 bases at J, with 13 bases in the middle. In germline, CDR1 is SGDLS, CDR2 YYNGEE. The full variable domain, rest sourced from reference TRBV9 and TRBJ2-1, is DSGVTQTPKHLITATGQRVTLRCSPRSGDLSVYWYQQSLDQGLQFLIQYYNGEERAKGNILERFSAQQFPDLHSELNLSSLELGDSALYFCASSVGLRSGYNEQFFGPGTRLTVL.

The CDR3 is CASSVGLGVGEQYF. In nucleotides, the CDR3 is TGTGCCAGCAGCGTAGGTCTAGGGGTAGGGGAGCAGTACTTC. This chain connects TRBV9 to TRBJ2-7; D perhaps matches TRBD1 (5 bases). Germline loops: CDR1 SGDLS, CDR2 YYNGEE. V was cut by 0 bases and J by 7 bases, with 14 bases left in between. The CDR3 is 14 residues long. The full variable domain, rest sourced from reference TRBV9 and TRBJ2-7, is DSGVTQTPKHLITATGQRVTLRCSPRSGDLSVYWYQQSLDQGLQFLIQYYNGEERAKGNILERFSAQQFPDLHSELNLSSLELGDSALYFCASSVGLGVGEQYFGPGTRLTVT.

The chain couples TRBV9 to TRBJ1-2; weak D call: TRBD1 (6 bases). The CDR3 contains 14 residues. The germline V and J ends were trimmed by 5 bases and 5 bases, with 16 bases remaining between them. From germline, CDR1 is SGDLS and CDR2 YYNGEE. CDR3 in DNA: TGTGCCAGCAGGGGACCCGGGACATCTTATGGCTACACCTTC. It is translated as CASRGPGTSYGYTF.

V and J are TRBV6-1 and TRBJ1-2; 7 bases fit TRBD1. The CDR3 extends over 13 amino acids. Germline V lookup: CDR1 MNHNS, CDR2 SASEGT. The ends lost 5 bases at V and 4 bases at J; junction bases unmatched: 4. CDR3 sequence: CASSFGQVYGYTF. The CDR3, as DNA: TGTGCCAGCAGTTTCGGACAGGTCTATGGCTACACCTTC.

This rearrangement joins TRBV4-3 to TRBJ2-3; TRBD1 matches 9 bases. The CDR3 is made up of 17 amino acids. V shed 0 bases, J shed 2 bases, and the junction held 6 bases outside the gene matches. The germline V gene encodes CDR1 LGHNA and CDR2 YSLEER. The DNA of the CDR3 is TGCGCCAGCAGCCAAGAAAGCGGGACAGGGCTCACAGATACGCAGTATTTT. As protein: CASSQESGTGLTDTQYF.

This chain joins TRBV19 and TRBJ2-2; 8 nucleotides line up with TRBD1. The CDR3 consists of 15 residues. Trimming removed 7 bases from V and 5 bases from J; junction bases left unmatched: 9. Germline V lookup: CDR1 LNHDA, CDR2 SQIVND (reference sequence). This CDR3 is CASKTGQGGTGELFF. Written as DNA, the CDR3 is TGTGCCAGTAAAACCGGACAGGGCGGTACCGGGGAGCTGTTTTTT.

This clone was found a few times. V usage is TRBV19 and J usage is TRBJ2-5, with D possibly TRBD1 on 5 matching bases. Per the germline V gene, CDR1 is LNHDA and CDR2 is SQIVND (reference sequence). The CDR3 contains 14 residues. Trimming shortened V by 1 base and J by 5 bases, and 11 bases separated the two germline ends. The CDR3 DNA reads TGTGCCAGTAGTATAGCCCAGGGTGGGGAGACCCAGTACTTC. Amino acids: CASSIAQGGETQYF.

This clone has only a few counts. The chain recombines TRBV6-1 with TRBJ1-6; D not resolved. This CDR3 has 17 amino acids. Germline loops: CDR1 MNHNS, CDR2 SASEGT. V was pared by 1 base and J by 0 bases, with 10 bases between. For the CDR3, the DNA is TGTGCCAGCAGTGAAGACCTGAGTAGCTCCTATAATTCACCCCTCCACTTT. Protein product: CASSEDLSSSYNSPLHF.

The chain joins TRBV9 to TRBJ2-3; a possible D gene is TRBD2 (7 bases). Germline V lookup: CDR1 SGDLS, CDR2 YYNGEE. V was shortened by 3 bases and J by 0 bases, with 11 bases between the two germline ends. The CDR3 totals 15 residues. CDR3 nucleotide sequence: TGTGCCAGCAGCGCTGGGGGGGGCAGCACAGATACGCAGTATTTT. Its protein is CASSAGGGSTDTQYF.